This T cell receptor (beta chain) was observed in a study of cytomegalovirus exposure and HLA in healthy donors. Study-level results: Immune exposure information comprised only CMV serostatus. Researchers catalogued some 160 TCR beta chains as cytomegalovirus-associated.

On this clone: What it binds is not known.

Amplification used 60 Vbeta primers and 13 Jbeta primers. Sequencing used immunoSEQ multiplex PCR; TCRdb keeps in-frame clones, though not all of them. The sample holds 150,000 to 200,000 clones, approximately 81% seen once. The CDR3 is made up of 14 amino acids. With 1 base clipped from V and 7 bases from J, the junction kept 5 bases outside the gene matches. Germline lookup yields CDR1 SGDLS and CDR2 YYNGEE. The sequenced sample consisted of PBMCs. This sequence joins TRBV9 and TRBJ2-1; 7 bases fit TRBD2. This clonotype was obtained from a boy aged 5-17 years in good health and CMV-seronegative. CDR3 sequence reads: CASSVQAGENEQFF. DNA of the CDR3: TGTGCCAGCAGCGTACAGGCGGGAGAGAATGAGCAGTTCTTC.